This T cell receptor (beta chain) was sequenced in a study of shared clonotypes between healthy human individuals. The CDR3 loop spans 11 amino acids. Germline CDR1 reads ENHRY; CDR2 reads SYGVKD. The V and J ends lost 9 bases and 11 bases respectively, with 16 bases between them. Clones were read by immunoSEQ multiplex PCR, and TCRdb kept only the in-frame ones, dropping some. The sample includes some 2 million clones, 85% to 95% of them seen just once. This clone has just one count. V and J are TRBV10-3 and TRBJ2-5; D perhaps matches TRBD2 (6 bases). This clonotype was obtained from a young man in good health. The sequenced sample was naive CD4+ T cells sorted from blood. This sample's subset: CD45RA+ positively selected. The CDR3 sequence is CAIGRSGEQYF. Written as DNA, the CDR3 is TGTGCCATAGGGAGGTCGGGGGAGCAGTACTTC.